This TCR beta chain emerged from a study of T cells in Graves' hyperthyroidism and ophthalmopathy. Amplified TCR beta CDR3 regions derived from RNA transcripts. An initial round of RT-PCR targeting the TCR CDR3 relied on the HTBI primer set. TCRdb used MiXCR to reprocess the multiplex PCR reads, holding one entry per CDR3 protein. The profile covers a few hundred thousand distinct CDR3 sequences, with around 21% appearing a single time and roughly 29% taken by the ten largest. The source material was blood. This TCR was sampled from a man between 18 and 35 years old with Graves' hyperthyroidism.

The DNA of the CDR3 is TGTGCCAGCAGCCCCAGGACAGGGGCCACCTCGGCTGGCTACACCTTC. Its translation is CASSPRTGATSAGYTF. The J gene is TRBJ1-2, the V gene TRBV11-1; 9 bases match TRBD1. Germline V gene sequence: CDR1 SGHAT, CDR2 FQDESV (reference sequence). The V segment lost 5 bases and the J segment 7 bases; nucleotides outside the gene matches: 14. CDR3 size: 16 residues.